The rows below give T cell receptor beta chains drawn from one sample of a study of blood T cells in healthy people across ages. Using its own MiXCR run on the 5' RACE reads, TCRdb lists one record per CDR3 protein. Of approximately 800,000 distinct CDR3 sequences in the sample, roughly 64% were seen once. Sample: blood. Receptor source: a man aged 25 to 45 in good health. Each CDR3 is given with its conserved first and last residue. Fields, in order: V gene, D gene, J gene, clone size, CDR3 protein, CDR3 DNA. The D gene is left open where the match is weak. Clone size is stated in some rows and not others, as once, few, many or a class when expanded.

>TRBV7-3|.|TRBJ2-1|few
CASSLDSNYNEQFF
TGTGCCAGCAGCTTAGACTCGAACTACAATGAGCAGTTCTTC
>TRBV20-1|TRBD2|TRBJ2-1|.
CSRLAGGGSYNEQFF
TGCAGCAGACTTGCGGGAGGGGGGTCCTACAATGAGCAGTTCTTC
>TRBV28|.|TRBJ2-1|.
CASSFFGSSYNEQFF
TGTGCCAGCAGTTTCTTCGGGAGTTCCTACAATGAGCAGTTCTTC
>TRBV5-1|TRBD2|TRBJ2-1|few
CASSLVVGRDNEQFF
TGCGCCAGCAGCTTGGTCGTGGGGAGGGACAATGAGCAGTTCTTC
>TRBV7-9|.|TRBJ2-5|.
CASSLMGTEETQYF
TGTGCCAGCAGCTTAATGGGCACAGAAGAGACCCAGTACTTC
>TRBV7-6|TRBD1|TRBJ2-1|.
CASSITGTGDNEQFF
TGTGCCAGCAGCATAACCGGGACAGGGGACAATGAGCAGTTCTTC
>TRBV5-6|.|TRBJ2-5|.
CASSSTAQGSWGETQYF
TGTGCCAGCAGCTCGACCGCCCAGGGCAGCTGGGGAGAGACCCAGTACTTC
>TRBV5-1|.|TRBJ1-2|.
CASSLEAGEYGYTF
TGCGCCAGCAGCTTGGAGGCCGGAGAGTATGGCTACACCTTC
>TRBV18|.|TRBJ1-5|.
CASSPGGGRNQPQHF
TGTGCCAGCTCACCGGGGGGTGGGCGCAATCAGCCCCAGCATTTT
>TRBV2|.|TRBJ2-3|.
CAGSQDTPSTDTQYF
TGTGCCGGCAGTCAGGACACCCCTAGCACAGATACGCAGTATTTT
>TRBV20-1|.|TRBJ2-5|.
CSASSATDSRYF
TGCAGTGCTAGTTCGGCGACAGACAGCCGGTACTTC
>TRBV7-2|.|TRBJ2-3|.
CASSQKLGVLSDTQYF
TGTGCCAGCAGTCAGAAACTAGGGGTTTTGTCCGATACGCAGTATTTT
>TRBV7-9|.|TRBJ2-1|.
CAARGEGEQFF
TGTGCCGCGAGAGGGGAAGGTGAGCAGTTCTTC
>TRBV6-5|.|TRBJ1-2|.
CASRPEEDYGYTF
TGTGCCAGCAGGCCCGAGGAGGACTATGGCTACACCTTC
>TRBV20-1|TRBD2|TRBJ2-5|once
CSARETSGRRSETQYF
TGCAGTGCTAGAGAAACTAGCGGGAGGCGATCAGAGACCCAGTACTTC
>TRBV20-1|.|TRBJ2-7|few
CSAKIPRTGSYEQYF
TGCAGTGCTAAGATACCCCGGACCGGCTCCTACGAGCAGTACTTC
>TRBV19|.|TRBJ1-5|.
CASSMDVSPNQPQHF
TGTGCCAGTAGTATGGATGTCAGCCCCAATCAGCCCCAGCATTTT
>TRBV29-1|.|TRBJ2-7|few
CSVEFGQGVDYEQYF
TGCAGCGTTGAATTCGGGCAGGGAGTGGACTACGAGCAGTACTTC
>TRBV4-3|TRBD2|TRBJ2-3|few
CASSQDQAGGGTDTQYF
TGCGCCAGCAGCCAAGATCAAGCGGGAGGGGGGACAGATACGCAGTATTTT
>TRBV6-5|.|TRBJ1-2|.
CASSYSASSVGGYTF
TGTGCCAGCAGTTACTCTGCCAGTTCCGTCGGCGGCTACACCTTC
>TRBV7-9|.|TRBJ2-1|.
CASSGLPGHEQFF
TGTGCCAGCAGCGGACTACCGGGCCATGAGCAGTTCTTC
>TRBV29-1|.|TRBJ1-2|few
CSEDSLSNYGYTF
TGCAGCGAAGACAGCCTTAGTAACTATGGCTACACCTTC
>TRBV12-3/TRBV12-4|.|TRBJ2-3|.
CASSFPQNTQYF
TGTGCCAGCAGTTTTCCGCAGAATACGCAGTATTTT
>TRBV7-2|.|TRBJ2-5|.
CASSPSLGRQETQYF
TGTGCCAGCAGCCCCTCCCTAGGGCGACAAGAGACCCAGTACTTC
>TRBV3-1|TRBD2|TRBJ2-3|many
CASSLTSGADTQYF
TGTGCCAGCAGCTTGACTAGCGGAGCAGATACGCAGTATTTT
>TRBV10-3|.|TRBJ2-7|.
CAISSIIPGAGASYEQYF
TGTGCCATCAGTTCTATTATCCCAGGGGCAGGGGCTTCCTACGAGCAGTACTTC
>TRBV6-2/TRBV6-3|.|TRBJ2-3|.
CASTFNGNTDTQYF
TGTGCCAGCACCTTTAATGGGAACACAGATACGCAGTATTTT
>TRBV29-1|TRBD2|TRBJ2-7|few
CSVTSGKGYEQYF
TGCAGCGTGACTAGCGGGAAGGGCTACGAGCAGTACTTC
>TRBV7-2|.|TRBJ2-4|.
CASSLEAGDIQYF
TGTGCCAGCAGCTTAGAGGCCGGGGACATTCAGTACTTC
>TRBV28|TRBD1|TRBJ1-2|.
CASRTSSGQGNGYTF
TGTGCCAGCAGAACGTCCTCGGGACAGGGGAATGGCTACACCTTC
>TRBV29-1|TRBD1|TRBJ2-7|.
CSVRPGQAYEQYF
TGCAGCGTCCGACCTGGACAGGCCTACGAGCAGTACTTC
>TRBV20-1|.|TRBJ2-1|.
CSASLPGLDNEQFF
TGCAGTGCTAGTCTTCCGGGACTGGACAATGAGCAGTTCTTC
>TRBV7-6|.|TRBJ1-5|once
CASSLPGGSSNQPQHF
TGTGCCAGCAGCTTACCCGGGGGCTCGAGCAATCAGCCCCAGCATTTT
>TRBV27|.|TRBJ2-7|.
CASSYRGGSPYEQYF
TGTGCCAGCAGCTACCGTGGGGGGTCCCCCTACGAGCAGTACTTC
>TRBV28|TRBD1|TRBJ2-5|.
CASSSRTGEKETQYF
TGTGCCAGCAGTTCCAGGACAGGGGAAAAAGAGACCCAGTACTTC
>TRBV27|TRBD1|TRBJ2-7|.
CASGRQGFNEQYF
TGTGCCAGCGGACGACAGGGTTTCAATGAGCAGTACTTC
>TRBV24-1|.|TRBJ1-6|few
CATSDPTVTNSPLHF
TGTGCCACCAGTGATCCGACGGTAACCAATTCACCCCTCCACTTT
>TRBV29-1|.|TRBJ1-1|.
CSVPGPNERTEAFF
TGCAGCGTACCAGGGCCAAACGAACGCACTGAAGCTTTCTTT
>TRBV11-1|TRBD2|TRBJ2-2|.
CASSPRLAGGTGELFF
TGTGCCAGCAGCCCCCGACTAGCGGGGGGGACCGGGGAGCTGTTTTTT
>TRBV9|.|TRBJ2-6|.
CASSTNIRSGANVLTF
TGTGCCAGCAGCACAAATATTCGCTCTGGGGCCAACGTCCTGACTTTC
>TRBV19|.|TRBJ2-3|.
CASSRKIVTDTQYF
TGTGCCAGTAGCCGGAAAATTGTCACAGATACGCAGTATTTT